The sequence of this T cell receptor beta chain was determined in a study of cytomegalovirus exposure and HLA in healthy donors. Vbeta (60) and Jbeta (13) primers were used in the PCR. The assay was immunoSEQ multiplex PCR, and TCRdb's table has in-frame clones only and misses some. The table lists roughly 110,000 clones, about 75% of them singletons. With regard to this clone: Its antigen is undetermined.

Study-wide points: The classifier was said to identify cytomegalovirus status with high specificity and sensitivity. Certain indistinguishable V segments, among them TRBV6-2 and TRBV6-3, were excluded. An analysis that was carried out later associated approximately 15,000 TCR beta sequences with HLA alleles at 0.05 false discovery rate. Within an earlier analysis, most TCR beta V segments proved productive either about 87% or about 30% of the time.

The CDR3 runs to 14 residues. With V trimmed by 4 bases and J by 4 bases, 3 bases remained unmatched. From germline, CDR1 is SGHDT and CDR2 YYEEEE. The chain links TRBV5-6 to TRBJ1-1, with 11 bases fitting TRBD1. This sequence originates from a man aged 35 to 55 in good health and CMV-seronegative. Specimen: PBMCs. CDR3 in amino acids: CASSLGTGGTEAFF. The CDR3 coding sequence is TGTGCCAGCAGCCTTGGGACAGGGGGCACTGAAGCTTTCTTT.